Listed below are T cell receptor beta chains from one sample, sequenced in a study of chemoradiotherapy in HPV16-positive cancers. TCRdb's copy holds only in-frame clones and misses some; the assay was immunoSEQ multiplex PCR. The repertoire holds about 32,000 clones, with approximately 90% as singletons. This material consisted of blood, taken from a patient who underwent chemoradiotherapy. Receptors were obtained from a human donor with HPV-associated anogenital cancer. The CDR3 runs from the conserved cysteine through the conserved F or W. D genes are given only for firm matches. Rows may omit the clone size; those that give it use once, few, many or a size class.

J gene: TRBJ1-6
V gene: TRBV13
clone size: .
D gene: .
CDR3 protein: CASTSRDRSPLHF
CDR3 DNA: TGTGCCAGCACGTCCCGGGACCGTTCACCCCTCCACTTT

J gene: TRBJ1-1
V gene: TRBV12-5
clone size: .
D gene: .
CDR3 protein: CASGFQDGAANTEAFF
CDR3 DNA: TGTGCTAGTGGTTTCCAAGACGGAGCCGCGAACACTGAAGCTTTCTTT

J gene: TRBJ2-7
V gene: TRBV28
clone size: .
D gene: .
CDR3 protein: CASSDSTFYEQYF
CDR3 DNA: TGTGCCAGCAGTGACAGTACCTTCTACGAGCAGTACTTC

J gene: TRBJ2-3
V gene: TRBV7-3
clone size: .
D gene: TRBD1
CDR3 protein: CASSLTGTTDTQYF
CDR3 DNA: TGTGCCAGCAGCTTGACAGGGACCACAGATACGCAGTATTTT

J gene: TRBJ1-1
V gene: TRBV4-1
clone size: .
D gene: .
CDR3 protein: CASSQLDGDTEAFF
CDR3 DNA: TGCGCCAGCAGCCAACTTGACGGTGACACTGAAGCTTTCTTT

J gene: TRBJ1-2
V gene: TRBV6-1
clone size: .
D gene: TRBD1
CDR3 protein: CASSDTGVSGYTF
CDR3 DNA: TGTGCCAGCAGTGACACAGGGGTTTCTGGCTACACCTTC

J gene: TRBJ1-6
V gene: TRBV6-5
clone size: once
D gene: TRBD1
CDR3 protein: CASSWTGDSPLHF
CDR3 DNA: TGTGCCAGCAGTTGGACAGGGGATTCACCCCTCCACTTT

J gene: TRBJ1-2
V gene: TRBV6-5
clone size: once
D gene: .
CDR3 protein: CASSSFYRESNYGYTF
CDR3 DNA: TGTGCCAGCAGTTCTTTTTACCGAGAATCTAACTATGGCTACACCTTC

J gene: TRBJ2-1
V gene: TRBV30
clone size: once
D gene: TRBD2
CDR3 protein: CAWSVTGGPNEQFF
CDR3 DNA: TGTGCCTGGAGTGTAACGGGGGGGCCCAATGAGCAGTTCTTC

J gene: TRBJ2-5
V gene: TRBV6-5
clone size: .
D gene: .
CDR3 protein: CASTRVGETQYF
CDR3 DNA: TGTGCCAGCACCCGGGTGGGGGAGACCCAGTACTTC

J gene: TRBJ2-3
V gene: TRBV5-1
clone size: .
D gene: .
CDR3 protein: CASSLGGLTDTQYF
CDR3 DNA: TGCGCCAGCAGCTTGGGAGGCCTCACAGATACGCAGTATTTT

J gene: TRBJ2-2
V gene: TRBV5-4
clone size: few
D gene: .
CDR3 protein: CASSLGGVGELFF
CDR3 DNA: TGTGCCAGCAGCTTAGGAGGCGTCGGGGAGCTGTTTTTT

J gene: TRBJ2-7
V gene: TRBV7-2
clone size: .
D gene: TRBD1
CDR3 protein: CASSLDSSRQGSYEQYF
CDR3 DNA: TGTGCCAGCAGCTTAGACAGCAGTAGACAGGGTTCCTACGAGCAGTACTTC

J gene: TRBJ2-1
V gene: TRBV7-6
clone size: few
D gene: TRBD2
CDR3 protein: CASSAGLAGTVYEQFF
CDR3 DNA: TGTGCCAGCAGCGCTGGACTAGCGGGAACAGTCTATGAGCAGTTCTTC

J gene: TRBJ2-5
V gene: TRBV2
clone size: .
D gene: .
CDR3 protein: CASSPRVETQYF
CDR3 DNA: TGTGCCAGCAGCCCACGCGTAGAGACCCAGTACTTC

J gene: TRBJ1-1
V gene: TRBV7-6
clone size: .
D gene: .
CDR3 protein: CASSPTRLSTEAFF
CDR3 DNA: TGTGCCAGCAGCCCGACGCGGTTAAGCACTGAAGCTTTCTTT

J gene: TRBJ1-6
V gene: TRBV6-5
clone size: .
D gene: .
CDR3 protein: CASSYPDGNSPLHF
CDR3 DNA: TGTGCCAGCAGTTACCCTGACGGAAATTCACCCCTCCACTTT

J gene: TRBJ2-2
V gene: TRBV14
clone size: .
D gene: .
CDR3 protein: CASSQNYRLAGELFF
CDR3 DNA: TGTGCCAGCAGCCAAAATTATCGACTAGCCGGGGAGCTGTTTTTT

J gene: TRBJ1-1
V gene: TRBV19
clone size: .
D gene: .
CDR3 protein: CASSNFDSRGEAFF
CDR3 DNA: TGTGCCAGTAGTAATTTTGATTCCCGTGGGGAAGCTTTCTTT

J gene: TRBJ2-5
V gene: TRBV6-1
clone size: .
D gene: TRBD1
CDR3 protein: CASSENRGSGETQYF
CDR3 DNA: TGTGCCAGCAGTGAGAACAGGGGGTCGGGAGAGACCCAGTACTTC

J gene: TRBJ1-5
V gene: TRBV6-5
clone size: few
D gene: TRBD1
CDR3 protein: CASRRSGTGDQPQHF
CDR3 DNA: TGTGCCAGCAGACGCTCCGGGACAGGGGACCAGCCCCAGCATTTT

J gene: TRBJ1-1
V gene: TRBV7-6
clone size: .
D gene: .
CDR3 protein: CASRQNRDGEAFF
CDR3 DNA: TGTGCCAGCAGGCAAAACCGGGACGGGGAAGCTTTCTTT

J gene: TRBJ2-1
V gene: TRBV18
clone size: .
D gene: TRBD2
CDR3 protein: CASSPLAGAYNEQFF
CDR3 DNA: TGTGCCAGCTCACCTCTAGCGGGGGCGTACAATGAGCAGTTCTTC

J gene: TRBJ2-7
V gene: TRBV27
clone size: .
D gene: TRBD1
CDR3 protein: CASSLIAGNRGNEQYF
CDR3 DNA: TGTGCCAGCAGTCTAATCGCGGGAAACAGGGGGAACGAGCAGTACTTC

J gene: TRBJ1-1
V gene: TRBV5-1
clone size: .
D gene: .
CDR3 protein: CASSLEPQGLGEEAFF
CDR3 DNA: TGCGCCAGCAGCTTGGAGCCGCAGGGGCTAGGGGAGGAAGCTTTCTTT

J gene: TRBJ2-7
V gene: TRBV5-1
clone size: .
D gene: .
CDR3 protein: CASSLKDSSYEQYF
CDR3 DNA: TGCGCCAGCAGCTTGAAAGACTCCTCCTACGAGCAGTACTTC

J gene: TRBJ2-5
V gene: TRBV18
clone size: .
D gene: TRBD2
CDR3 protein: CASSPRGSAGGRYQETQYF
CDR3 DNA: TGTGCCAGCTCACCACGGGGGTCAGCGGGGGGCCGGTACCAAGAGACCCAGTACTTC

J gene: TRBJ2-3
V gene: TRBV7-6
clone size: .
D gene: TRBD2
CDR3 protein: CASSLAGGSGDTQYF
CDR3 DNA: TGTGCCAGCAGCTTAGCGGGAGGGTCTGGAGATACGCAGTATTTT

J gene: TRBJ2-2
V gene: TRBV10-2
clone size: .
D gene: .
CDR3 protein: CASTGRTGELFF
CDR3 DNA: TGCGCCAGCACAGGGAGAACCGGGGAGCTGTTTTTT

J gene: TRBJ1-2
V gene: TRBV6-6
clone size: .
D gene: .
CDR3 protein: CASRSGAGYGYTF
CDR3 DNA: TGTGCCAGCAGAAGCGGAGCCGGCTATGGCTACACCTTC

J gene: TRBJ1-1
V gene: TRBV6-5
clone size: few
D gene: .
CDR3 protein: CASILLVGGASGAFF
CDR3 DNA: TGTGCCAGCATCCTTCTGGTGGGGGGGGCGTCTGGGGCTTTCTTT

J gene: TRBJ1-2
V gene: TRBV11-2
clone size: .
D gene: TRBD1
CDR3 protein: CASSLDRGQTSYTF
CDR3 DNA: TGTGCCAGCAGCTTAGATCGGGGACAGACGAGCTACACCTTC

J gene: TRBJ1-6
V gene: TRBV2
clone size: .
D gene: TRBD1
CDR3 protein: CASMGPPGQPNSPLHF
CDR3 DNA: TGTGCCAGCATGGGACCCCCGGGACAGCCCAATTCACCCCTCCACTTT

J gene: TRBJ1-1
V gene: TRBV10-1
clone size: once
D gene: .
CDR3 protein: CASSDGGDTEAFF
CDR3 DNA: TGCGCCAGCAGTGATGGGGGGGACACTGAAGCTTTCTTT

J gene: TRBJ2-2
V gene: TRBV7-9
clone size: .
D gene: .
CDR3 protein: CASSLTGSYGELFF
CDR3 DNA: TGTGCCAGCAGCTTAACAGGGTCCTACGGGGAGCTGTTTTTT

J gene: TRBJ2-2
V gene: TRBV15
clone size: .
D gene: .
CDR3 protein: CATSRDIGPVNTGELFF
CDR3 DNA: TGTGCCACCAGCAGAGATATTGGTCCCGTGAACACCGGGGAGCTGTTTTTT

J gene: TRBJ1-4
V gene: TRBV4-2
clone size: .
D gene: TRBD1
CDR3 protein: CASSQDGQENEKLFF
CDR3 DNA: TGTGCCAGCAGCCAAGATGGACAGGAGAATGAAAAACTGTTTTTT

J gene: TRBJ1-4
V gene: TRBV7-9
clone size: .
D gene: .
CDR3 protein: CASSLEAGSNEKLFF
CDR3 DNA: TGTGCCAGCAGCTTAGAGGCAGGCTCTAATGAAAAACTGTTTTTT

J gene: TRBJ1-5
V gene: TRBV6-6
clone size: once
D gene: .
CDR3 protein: CASSYTARRGNQPQHF
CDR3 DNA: TGTGCCAGCAGTTACACAGCCCGGAGGGGCAATCAGCCCCAGCATTTT

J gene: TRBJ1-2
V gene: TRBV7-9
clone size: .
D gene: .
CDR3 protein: CASSLTAGRTTYGYTF
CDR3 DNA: TGTGCCAGCAGCTTAACGGCCGGGCGAACTACCTATGGCTACACCTTC

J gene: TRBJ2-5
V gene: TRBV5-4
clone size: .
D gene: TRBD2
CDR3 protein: CASSVGTSDTVKTQYF
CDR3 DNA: TGTGCCAGCAGCGTCGGGACTAGCGACACGGTAAAGACCCAGTACTTC

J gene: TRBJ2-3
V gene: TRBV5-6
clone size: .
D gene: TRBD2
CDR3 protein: CASSFGLGVDTQYF
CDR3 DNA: TGTGCCAGCAGCTTTGGACTAGGTGTAGATACGCAGTATTTT

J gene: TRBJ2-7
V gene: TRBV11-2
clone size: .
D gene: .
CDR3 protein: CASSLDRLSYEQYF
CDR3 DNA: TGTGCCAGCAGCTTAGACAGGCTCTCCTACGAGCAGTACTTC

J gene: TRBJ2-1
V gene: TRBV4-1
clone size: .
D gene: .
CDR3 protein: CASSQAQVHEQFF
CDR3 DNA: TGCGCCAGCAGCCAGGCACAGGTACATGAGCAGTTCTTC

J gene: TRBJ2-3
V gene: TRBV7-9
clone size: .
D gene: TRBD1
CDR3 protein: CASRQTGGITDTQYF
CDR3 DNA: TGTGCCAGCAGACAGACAGGGGGCATCACAGATACGCAGTATTTT

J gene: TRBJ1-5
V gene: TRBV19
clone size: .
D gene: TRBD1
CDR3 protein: CASSKGALIGTGDQPQHF
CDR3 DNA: TGTGCCAGTAGTAAAGGGGCATTAATAGGGACAGGGGATCAGCCCCAGCATTTT

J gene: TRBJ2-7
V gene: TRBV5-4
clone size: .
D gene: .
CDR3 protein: CASSLEAGSSYEQYF
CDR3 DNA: TGTGCCAGCAGCTTGGAGGCGGGGAGCTCCTACGAGCAGTACTTC

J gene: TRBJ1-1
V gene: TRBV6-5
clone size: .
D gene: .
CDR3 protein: CASSFAPDLNTEAFF
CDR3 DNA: TGTGCCAGCAGTTTCGCTCCGGACCTGAACACTGAAGCTTTCTTT

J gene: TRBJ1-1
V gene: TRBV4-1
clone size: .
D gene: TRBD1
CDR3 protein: CASSHIGQGEYTEAFF
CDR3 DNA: TGCGCCAGCAGCCATATAGGACAGGGGGAGTACACTGAAGCTTTCTTT

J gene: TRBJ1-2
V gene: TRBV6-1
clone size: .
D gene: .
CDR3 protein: CASSQEGFNYGYTF
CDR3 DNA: TGTGCCAGCAGCCAGGAGGGATTTAACTATGGCTACACCTTC

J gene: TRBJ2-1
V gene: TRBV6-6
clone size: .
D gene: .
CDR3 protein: CASSASASHDEQFF
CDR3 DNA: TGTGCCAGCAGTGCCTCGGCTAGCCACGATGAGCAGTTCTTC

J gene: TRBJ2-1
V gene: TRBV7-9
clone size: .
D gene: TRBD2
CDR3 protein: CASSVPGLAGGNEQFF
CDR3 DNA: TGTGCCAGCAGCGTCCCGGGACTAGCGGGGGGGAATGAGCAGTTCTTC

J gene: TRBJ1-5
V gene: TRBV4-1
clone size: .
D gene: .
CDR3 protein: CASSQGAGLNQPQHF
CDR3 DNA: TGCGCCAGCAGCCAAGGGGCAGGGTTAAATCAGCCCCAGCATTTT

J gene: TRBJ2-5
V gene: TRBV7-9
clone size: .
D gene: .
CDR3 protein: CATRGFEETQYF
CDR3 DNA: TGTGCCACCCGGGGGTTTGAAGAGACCCAGTACTTC

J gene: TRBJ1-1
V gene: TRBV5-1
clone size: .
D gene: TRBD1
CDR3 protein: CASSPQGALGTEAFF
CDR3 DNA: TGCGCCAGCAGCCCTCAGGGGGCTCTGGGCACTGAAGCTTTCTTT

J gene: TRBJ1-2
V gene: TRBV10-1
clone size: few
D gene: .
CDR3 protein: CASSESPFYGYTF
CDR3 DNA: TGCGCCAGCAGTGAGAGTCCCTTCTATGGCTACACCTTC

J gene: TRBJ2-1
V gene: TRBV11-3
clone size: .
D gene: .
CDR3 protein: CASSLTAGNEQFF
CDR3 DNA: TGTGCCAGCAGCTTAACAGCCGGTAATGAGCAGTTCTTC

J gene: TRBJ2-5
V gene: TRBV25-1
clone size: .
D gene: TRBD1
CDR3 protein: CASSEGGTGYRETQYF
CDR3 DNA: TGTGCCAGCAGTGAAGGGGGGACAGGGTATAGGGAGACCCAGTACTTC

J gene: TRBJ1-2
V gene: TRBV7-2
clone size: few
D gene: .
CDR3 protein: CASRPGMGGHGYTF
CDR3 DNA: TGTGCCAGCCGCCCAGGGATGGGGGGGCATGGCTACACCTTC